The sample holds a few counts of the clone carrying this T cell receptor beta chain. The sample is drawn from a study of cytomegalovirus exposure and HLA in healthy donors. Assay: immunoSEQ multiplex PCR; the TCRdb copy retains only in-frame clones and omits some. The sample shows hundreds of thousands of clones, more than 80% of them seen only once. CDR1 SGDLS and CDR2 YYNGEE come from the germline V gene. The CDR3 totals 14 residues. Trimming removed 4 bases from V and 6 bases from J, with 13 bases in between. Source material: PBMCs. The clonotype comes from a woman between 18 and 29 years old in good health and CMV-seronegative. This chain joins TRBV9 and TRBJ2-2; D gene unclear. CDR3 region: CASSPTGFPGELFF. The CDR3 nucleotides are TGTGCCAGCAGCCCTACCGGGTTCCCCGGGGAGCTGTTTTTT.